These 7 T cell receptor beta chains were all obtained from the same sample, sequenced in a study of CD8+CD57+ T cells in acquired aplastic anemia. Genomic DNA, the template, was used for profiling of the TCR beta VDJ and CDR3. TCRdb reprocessed the reads via MiXCR and lists one record per CDR3 protein. The sample yields about 100,000 distinct CDR3 sequences, around half seen once. The specimen sequenced was sorted CD4+, CD8+, or CD8+CD57+ T cells (not recorded which) from PBMCs. The receptor source for this set is a human donor in good health, serving as a control.

The chain carries TRBV7-8 and TRBJ2-7; no reliable D call. Germline V gene sequence: CDR1 SGHVS, CDR2 FQNEAQ. Trimming took off 0 bases at V and 0 bases at J, with 3 bases between the two ends. The length of the CDR3 is 13 residues. The CDR3 nucleotides read TGTGCCAGCAGCTTAGCCAACTCCTACGAGCAGTACTTC. It encodes CASSLANSYEQYF.

This clonotype came up once. This chain joins TRBV10-1 and TRBJ2-2; a possible D gene is TRBD1 (5 bases). With 6 bases removed from V and 1 base from J, the gap between germline ends came to 9 bases. The CDR3 runs to 14 residues. In germline, CDR1 is WNHNN, CDR2 SYGVQD (reference sequence). The CDR3 loop reads CASSTTGNTGELFF. For the CDR3, the DNA is TGCGCCAGCAGCACCACAGGGAACACCGGGGAGCTGTTTTTT.

The rearrangement joins TRBV14 to TRBJ2-1; D not certain. CDR1 and CDR2 (germline): SGHDN, FVKESK. The CDR3 is 12 amino acids. V gave up 4 bases and J gave up 7 bases, with 8 bases separating them. CDR3 loop: CASSRFRNEQFF. Here the CDR3 DNA reads TGTGCCAGCAGCCGCTTTCGGAATGAGCAGTTCTTC.

The chain couples TRBV2 to TRBJ1-2; maybe TRBD1 (5 bases). Trimming removed 7 bases at V and 10 bases at J, with 22 bases between. CDR3 length: 14 residues. Per the germline V gene, CDR1 is SNHLY and CDR2 is FYNNEI. In nucleotides, the CDR3 is TGTGCCAGCACCGCTCGGGGAGGGGCAAATGACTACACCTTC. As protein: CASTARGGANDYTF.

This clonotype was recorded only once. The V call is TRBV20-1, the J call TRBJ1-5, with D unclear. Trimming stripped 1 base from V and 3 bases from J, with 7 bases between. The CDR3 covers 13 residues. The germline CDR1 and CDR2 sequences are DFQATT and SNEGSKA (reference sequence). The chain's CDR3 is CSARGVNNQPQHF. Here the CDR3 DNA reads TGCAGTGCTAGAGGGGTTAACAATCAGCCCCAGCATTTT.

The chain recombines TRBV25-1 with TRBJ1-6, with a tentative D call TRBD1 (5 bases). The ends were cut back, 8 bases at V and 4 bases at J, with 9 bases in the middle. The CDR3 sequence is 13 residues long. Germline V gene data show CDR1 as MGHDK and CDR2 as SYGVNS. The CDR3 sequence is CASGTGYNSPLHF. The CDR3 DNA follows: TGTGCCAGCGGGACTGGGTATAATTCACCCCTCCACTTT.

This clonotype was seen once. The chain uses TRBV5-1 and TRBJ2-7; D not resolved. V was pared by 0 bases and J by 4 bases, with 14 bases between. The CDR3 spans 15 residues. From germline, CDR1 is SGHRS and CDR2 YFSETQ. CDR3 nucleotides: TGCGCCAGCAGCTTGGTCCTTGGTGACCAGTACGAGCAGTACTTC. This encodes CASSLVLGDQYEQYF.